This paragraph covers one TCR beta chain sequence. Its matching antigen is unknown. The table came from immunoSEQ multiplex PCR; TCRdb's copy has only in-frame clones and leaves some out. There are a few hundred thousand clones in the sample; roughly 85% occur only once, and about 0.8% lies in the top ten. These data come from a study of cytomegalovirus exposure and HLA in healthy donors. Study-level findings and limits: Investigators reported more than 150 TCR beta chains as tied to cytomegalovirus.

The length of the CDR3 is 17 residues. The J segment lost 6 bases and the V segment lost 8 bases, leaving 16 bases of the junction unmatched. The germline V gene encodes CDR1 MDHEN and CDR2 SYDVKM. The receptor was isolated from a woman aged 18-29 years in good health and CMV-seronegative. The rearrangement links TRBV28 to TRBJ2-1, with TRBD2 matching 10 bases. Sequenced: PBMCs. The CDR3 DNA reads as TGTGCCAGCTCTAGCATAGCGGGGGGCTGGATCGGCAATGAGCAGTTCTTC. This gives the protein CASSSIAGGWIGNEQFF.